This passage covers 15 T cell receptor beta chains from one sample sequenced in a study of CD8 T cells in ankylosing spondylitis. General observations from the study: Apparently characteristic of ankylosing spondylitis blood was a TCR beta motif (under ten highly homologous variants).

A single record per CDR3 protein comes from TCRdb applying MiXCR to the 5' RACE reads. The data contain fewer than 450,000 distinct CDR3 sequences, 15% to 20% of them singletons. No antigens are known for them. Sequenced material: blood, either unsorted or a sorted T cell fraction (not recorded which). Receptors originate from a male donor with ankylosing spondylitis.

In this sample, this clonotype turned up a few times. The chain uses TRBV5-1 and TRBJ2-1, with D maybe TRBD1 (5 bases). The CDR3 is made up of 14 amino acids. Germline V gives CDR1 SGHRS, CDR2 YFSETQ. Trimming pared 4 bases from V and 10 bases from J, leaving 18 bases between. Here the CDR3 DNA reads TGCGCCAGCAGCGGTGGTCAGGGAACGAACGAGCAGTTCTTC. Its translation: CASSGGQGTNEQFF.

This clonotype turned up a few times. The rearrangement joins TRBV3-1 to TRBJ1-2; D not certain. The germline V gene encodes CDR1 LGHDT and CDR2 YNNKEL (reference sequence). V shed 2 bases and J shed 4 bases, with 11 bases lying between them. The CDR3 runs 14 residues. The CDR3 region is CASSQQKNSYGYTF. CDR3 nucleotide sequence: TGTGCCAGCAGCCAACAAAAAAACTCCTATGGCTACACCTTC. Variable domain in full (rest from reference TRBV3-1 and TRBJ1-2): DTAVSQTPKYLVTQMGNDKSIKCEQNLGHDTMYWYKQDSKKFLKIMFSYNNKELIINETVPNRFSPKSPDKAHLNLHINSLELGDSAVYFCASSQQKNSYGYTFGSGTRLTVV.

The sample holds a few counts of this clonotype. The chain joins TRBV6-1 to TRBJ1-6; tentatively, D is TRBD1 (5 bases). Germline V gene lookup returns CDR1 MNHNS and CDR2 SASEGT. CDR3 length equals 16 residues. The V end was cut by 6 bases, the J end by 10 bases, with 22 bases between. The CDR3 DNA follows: TGTGCCAGCAGGAAGACGGGGGGGAGATTTGACTCACCCCTCCACTTT. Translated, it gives CASRKTGGRFDSPLHF.

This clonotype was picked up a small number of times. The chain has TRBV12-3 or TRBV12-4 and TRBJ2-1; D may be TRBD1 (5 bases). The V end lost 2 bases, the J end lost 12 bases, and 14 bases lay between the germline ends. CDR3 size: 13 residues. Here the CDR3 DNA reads TGTGCCAGCAGTTTAATTCAGGGATGGGGGCAGTTCTTC. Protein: CASSLIQGWGQFF.

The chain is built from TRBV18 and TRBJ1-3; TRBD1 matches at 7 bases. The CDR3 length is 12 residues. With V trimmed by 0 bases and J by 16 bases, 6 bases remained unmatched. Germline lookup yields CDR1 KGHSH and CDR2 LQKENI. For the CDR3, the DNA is TGTGCCAGCTCACCACCGGGACAGCAAGTTTATTTT. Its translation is CASSPPGQQVYF.

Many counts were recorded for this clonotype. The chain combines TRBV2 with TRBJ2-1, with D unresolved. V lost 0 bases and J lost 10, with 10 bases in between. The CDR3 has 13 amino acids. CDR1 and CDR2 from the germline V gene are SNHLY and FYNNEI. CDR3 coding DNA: TGTGCCAGCAGTGAAGCGCTTGGGTACGAGCAGTTCTTC. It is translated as CASSEALGYEQFF.

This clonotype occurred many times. CDR3 region: CAISEPLGRTNTEAFF. For the CDR3, the DNA is TGTGCCATCAGTGAGCCCTTGGGTAGAACCAACACTGAAGCTTTCTTT. The V call is TRBV10-3, the J call TRBJ1-1; D gene uncertain. The CDR3 runs 16 residues. Germline CDR1 is ENHRY and CDR2 is SYGVKD. The V gene lost 2 bases and the J gene lost 2 bases, with 15 bases spanning the gap.

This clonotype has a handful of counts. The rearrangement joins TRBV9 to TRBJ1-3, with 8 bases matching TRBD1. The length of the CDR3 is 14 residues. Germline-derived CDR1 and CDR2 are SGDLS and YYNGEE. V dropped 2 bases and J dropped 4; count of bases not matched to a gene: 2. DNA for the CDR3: TGTGCCAGCAGCGTCACAGGGGGAGGAAACACCATATATTTT. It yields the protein CASSVTGGGNTIYF.

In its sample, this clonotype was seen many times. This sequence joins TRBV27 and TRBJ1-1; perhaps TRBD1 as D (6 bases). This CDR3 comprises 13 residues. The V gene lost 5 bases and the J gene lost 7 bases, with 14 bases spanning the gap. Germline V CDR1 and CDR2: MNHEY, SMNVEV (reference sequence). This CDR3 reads CASSALTGREAFF. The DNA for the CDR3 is TGTGCCAGCAGTGCCCTAACAGGGCGTGAAGCTTTCTTT.

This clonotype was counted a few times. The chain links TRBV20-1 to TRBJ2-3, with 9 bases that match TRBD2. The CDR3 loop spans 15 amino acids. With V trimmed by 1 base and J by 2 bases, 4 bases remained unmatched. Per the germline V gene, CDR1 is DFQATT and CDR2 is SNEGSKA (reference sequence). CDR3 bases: TGCAGTGCTAGAGGAGCGGGAGGAGCCACAGATACGCAGTATTTT. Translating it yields CSARGAGGATDTQYF.

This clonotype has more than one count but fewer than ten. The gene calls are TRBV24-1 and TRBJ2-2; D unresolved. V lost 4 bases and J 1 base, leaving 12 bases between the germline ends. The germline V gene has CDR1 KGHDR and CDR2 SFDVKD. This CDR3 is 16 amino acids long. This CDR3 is CATSDPSAVNTGELFF. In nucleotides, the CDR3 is TGTGCCACCAGTGACCCCTCGGCGGTGAACACCGGGGAGCTGTTTTTT.

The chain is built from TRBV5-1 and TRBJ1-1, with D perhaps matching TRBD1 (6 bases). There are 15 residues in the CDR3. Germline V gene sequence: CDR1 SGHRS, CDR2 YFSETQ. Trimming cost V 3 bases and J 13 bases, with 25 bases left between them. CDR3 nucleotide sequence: TGCGCCAGCAGCTCCCAAACCGGACAGTCTTGGCAGCTTTTCTTT. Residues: CASSSQTGQSWQLFF.

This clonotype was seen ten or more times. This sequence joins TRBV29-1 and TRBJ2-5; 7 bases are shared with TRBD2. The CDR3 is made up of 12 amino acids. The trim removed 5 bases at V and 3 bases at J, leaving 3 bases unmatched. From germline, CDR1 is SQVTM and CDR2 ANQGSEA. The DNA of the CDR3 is TGCAGCGTTACAAGCGGGGAAGAGACCCAGTACTTC. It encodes CSVTSGEETQYF.

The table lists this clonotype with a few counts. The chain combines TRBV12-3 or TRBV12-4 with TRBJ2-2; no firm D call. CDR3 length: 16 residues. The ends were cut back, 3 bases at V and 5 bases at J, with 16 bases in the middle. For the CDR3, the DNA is TGTGCCAGCAGTTTTTTTGGGCCCATGCGGACCGGGGAGCTGTTTTTT. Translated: CASSFFGPMRTGELFF.

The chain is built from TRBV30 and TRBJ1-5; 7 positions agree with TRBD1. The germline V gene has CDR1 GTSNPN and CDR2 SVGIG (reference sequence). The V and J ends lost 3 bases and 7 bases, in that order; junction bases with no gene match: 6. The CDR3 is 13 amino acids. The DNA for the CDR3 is TGTGCCTGGAGCCACAGGGGCATCCAGCCCCAGCATTTT. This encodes CAWSHRGIQPQHF.